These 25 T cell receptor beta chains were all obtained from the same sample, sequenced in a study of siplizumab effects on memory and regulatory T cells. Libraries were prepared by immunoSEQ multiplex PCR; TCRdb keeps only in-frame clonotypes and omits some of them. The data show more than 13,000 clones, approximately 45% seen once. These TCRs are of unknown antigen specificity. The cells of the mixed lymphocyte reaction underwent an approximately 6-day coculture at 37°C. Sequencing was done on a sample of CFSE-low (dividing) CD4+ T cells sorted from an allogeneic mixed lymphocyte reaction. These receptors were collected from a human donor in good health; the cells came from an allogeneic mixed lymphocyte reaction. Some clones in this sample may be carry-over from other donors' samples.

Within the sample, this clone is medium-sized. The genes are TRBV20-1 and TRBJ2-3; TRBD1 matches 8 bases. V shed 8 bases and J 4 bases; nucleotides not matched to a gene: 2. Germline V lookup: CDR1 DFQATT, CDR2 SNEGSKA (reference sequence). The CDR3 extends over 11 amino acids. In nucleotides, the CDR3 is TGCAGTCACAGGGGGGCAGATACGCAGTATTTT. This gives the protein CSHRGADTQYF.

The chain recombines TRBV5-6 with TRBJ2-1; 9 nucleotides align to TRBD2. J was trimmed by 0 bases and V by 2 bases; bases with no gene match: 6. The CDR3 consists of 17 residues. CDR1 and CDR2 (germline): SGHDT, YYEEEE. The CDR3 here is CASSFGLAGSSYNEQFF. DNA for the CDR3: TGTGCCAGCAGCTTTGGTCTAGCGGGAAGCTCCTACAATGAGCAGTTCTTC.

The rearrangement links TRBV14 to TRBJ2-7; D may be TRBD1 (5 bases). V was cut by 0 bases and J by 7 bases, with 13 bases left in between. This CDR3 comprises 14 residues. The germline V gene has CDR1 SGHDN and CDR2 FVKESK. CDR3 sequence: CASSQDAGMREQYF. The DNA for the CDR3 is TGTGCCAGCAGCCAAGATGCAGGGATGAGAGAGCAGTACTTC.

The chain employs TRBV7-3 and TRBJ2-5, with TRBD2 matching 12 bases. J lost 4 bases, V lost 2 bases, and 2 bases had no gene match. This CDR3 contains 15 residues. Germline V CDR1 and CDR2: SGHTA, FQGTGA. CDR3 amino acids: CASSLWGLAGETQYF. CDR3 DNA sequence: TGTGCCAGCAGCTTATGGGGACTAGCGGGAGAGACCCAGTACTTC.

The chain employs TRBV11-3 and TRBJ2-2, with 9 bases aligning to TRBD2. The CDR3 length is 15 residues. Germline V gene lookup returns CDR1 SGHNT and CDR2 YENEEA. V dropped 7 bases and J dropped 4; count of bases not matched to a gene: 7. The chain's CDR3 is CASNKAGGGTGELFF. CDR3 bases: TGTGCCAGCAATAAAGCGGGAGGCGGCACCGGGGAGCTGTTTTTT.

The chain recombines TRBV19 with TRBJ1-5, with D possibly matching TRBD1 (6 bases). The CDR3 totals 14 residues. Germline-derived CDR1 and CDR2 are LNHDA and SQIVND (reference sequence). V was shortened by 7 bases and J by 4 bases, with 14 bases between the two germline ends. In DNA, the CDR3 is TGTGCCAGTAAGCGGACAGTTGGAAATCAGCCCCAGCATTTT. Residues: CASKRTVGNQPQHF.

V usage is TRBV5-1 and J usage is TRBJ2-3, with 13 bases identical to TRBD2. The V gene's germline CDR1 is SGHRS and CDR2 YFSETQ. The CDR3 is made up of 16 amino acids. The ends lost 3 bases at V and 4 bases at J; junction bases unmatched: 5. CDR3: CASSWTSGSTPDTQYF. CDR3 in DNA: TGCGCCAGCAGCTGGACTAGCGGGAGTACGCCAGATACGCAGTATTTT.

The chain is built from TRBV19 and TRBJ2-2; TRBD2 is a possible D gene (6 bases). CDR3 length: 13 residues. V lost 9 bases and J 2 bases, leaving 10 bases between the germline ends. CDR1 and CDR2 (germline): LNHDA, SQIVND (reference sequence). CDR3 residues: CASGTSNTGELFF. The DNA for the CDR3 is TGTGCCAGCGGGACTTCCAACACCGGGGAGCTGTTTTTT.

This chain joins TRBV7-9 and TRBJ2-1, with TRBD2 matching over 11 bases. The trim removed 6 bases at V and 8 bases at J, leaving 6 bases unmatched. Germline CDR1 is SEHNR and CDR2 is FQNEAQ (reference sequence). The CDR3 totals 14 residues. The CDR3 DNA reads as TGTGCCAGCAGGACTAGCGGGATCTTCGATGAGCAGTTCTTC. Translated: CASRTSGIFDEQFF.

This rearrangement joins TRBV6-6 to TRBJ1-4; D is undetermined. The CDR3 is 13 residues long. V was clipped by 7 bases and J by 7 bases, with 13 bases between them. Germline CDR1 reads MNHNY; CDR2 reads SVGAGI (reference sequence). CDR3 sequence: CASTGNAGEKLFF. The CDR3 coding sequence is TGTGCCAGCACTGGGAACGCCGGTGAAAAACTGTTTTTT.

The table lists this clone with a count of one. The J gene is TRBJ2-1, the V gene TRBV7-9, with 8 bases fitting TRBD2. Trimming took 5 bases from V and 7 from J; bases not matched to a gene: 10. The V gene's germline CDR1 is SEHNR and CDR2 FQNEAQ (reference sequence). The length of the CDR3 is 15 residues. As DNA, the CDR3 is TGTGCCAGCAGCAAGAGCGGGAGCTTTGCAAATGAGCAGTTCTTC. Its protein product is CASSKSGSFANEQFF.

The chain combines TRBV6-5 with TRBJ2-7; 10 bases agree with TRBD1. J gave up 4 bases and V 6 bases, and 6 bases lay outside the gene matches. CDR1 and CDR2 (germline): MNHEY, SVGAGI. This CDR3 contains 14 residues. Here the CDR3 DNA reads TGTGCCAGCAGCCGACAGGGGGCTCTTTACGAGCAGTACTTC. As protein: CASSRQGALYEQYF.

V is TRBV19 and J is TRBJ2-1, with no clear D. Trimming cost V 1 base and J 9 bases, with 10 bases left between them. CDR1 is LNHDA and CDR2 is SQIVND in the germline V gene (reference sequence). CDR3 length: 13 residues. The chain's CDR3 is CASSIVAGGEQFF. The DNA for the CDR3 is TGTGCCAGTAGTATAGTAGCCGGTGGTGAGCAGTTCTTC.

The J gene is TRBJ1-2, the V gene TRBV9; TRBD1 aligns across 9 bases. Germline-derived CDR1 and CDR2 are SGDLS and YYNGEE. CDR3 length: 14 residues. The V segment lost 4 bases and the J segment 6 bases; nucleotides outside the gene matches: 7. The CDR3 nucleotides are TGTGCCAGCAGCCTCCAGACAGGGGGAGATGGCTACACCTTC. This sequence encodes CASSLQTGGDGYTF.

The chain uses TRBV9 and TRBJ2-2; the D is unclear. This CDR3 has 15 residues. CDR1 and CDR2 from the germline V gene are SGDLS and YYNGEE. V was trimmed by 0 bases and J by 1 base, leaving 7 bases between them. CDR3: CASSVGPLNTGELFF. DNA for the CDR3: TGTGCCAGCAGCGTAGGGCCCTTGAACACCGGGGAGCTGTTTTTT.

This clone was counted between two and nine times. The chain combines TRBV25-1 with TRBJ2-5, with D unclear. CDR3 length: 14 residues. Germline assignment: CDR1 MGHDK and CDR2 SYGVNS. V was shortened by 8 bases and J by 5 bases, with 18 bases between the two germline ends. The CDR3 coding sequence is TGTGCCAGCGCTCCATTCTGGGGTCCCGAGACCCAGTACTTC. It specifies CASAPFWGPETQYF.

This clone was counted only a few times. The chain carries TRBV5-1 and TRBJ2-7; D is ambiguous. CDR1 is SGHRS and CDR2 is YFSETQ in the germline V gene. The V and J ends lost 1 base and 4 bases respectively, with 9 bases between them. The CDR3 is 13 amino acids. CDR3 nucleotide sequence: TGCGCCAGCAGCTTGATTAGTTCGTACGAGCAGTACTTC. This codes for CASSLISSYEQYF.

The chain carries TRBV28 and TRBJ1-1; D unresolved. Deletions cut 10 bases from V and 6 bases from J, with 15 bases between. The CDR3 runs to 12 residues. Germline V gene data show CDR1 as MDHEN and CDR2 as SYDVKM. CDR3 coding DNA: TGTGCCACTATGTTGTGGGGTTCTGAAGCTTTCTTT. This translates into CATMLWGSEAFF.

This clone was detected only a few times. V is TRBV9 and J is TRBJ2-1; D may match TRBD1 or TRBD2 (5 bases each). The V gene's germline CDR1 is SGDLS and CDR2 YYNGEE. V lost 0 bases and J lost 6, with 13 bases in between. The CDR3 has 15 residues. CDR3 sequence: CASSVELVGGNEQFF. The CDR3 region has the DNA TGTGCCAGCAGCGTAGAGCTAGTTGGGGGCAATGAGCAGTTCTTC.

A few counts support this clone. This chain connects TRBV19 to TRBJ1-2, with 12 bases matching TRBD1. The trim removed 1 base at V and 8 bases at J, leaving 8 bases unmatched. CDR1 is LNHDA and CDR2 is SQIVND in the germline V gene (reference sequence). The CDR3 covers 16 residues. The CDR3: CASSIAGTGGAGGYTF. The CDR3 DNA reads TGTGCCAGTAGTATAGCCGGGACAGGGGGCGCTGGGGGCTACACCTTC.

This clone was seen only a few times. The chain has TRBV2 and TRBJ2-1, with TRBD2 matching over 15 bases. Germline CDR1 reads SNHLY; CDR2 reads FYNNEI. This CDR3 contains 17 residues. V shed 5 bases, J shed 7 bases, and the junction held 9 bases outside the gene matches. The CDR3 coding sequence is TGTGCCAGCAGTCTCGGACTAGCGGGAGGGCCTTTGAATGAGCAGTTCTTC. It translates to CASSLGLAGGPLNEQFF.

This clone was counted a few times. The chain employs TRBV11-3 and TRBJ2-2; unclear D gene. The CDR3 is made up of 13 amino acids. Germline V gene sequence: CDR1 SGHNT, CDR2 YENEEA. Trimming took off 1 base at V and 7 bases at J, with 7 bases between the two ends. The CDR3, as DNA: TGTGCCAGCAGCTTAGTCGGAGTCGGGGAGCTGTTTTTT. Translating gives CASSLVGVGELFF.

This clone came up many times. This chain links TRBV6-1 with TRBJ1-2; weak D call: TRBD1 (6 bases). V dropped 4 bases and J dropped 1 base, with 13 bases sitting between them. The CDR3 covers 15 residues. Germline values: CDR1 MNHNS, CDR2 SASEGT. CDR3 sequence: CASSVAGVNNYGYTF. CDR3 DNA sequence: TGTGCCAGCAGTGTGGCAGGGGTTAATAACTATGGCTACACCTTC.

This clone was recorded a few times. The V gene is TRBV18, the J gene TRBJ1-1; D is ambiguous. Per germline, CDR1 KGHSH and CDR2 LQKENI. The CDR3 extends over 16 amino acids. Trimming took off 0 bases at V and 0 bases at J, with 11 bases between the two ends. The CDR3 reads CASSPPSLSMNTEAFF. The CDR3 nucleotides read TGTGCCAGCTCACCACCGTCTCTTTCAATGAACACTGAAGCTTTCTTT. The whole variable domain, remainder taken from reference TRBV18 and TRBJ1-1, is NAGVMQNPRHLVRRRGQEARLRCSPMKGHSHVYWYRQLPEEGLKFMVYLQKENIIDESGMPKERFSAEFPKEGPSILRIQQVVRGDSAAYFCASSPPSLSMNTEAFFGQGTRLTVV.

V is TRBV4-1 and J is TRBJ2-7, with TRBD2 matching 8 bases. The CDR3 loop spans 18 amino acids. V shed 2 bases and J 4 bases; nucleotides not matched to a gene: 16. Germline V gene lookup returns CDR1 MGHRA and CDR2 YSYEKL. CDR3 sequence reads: CASSQLRTSSQFFYEQYF. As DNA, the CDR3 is TGCGCCAGCAGCCAACTTCGGACTAGCTCACAATTTTTTTACGAGCAGTACTTC.